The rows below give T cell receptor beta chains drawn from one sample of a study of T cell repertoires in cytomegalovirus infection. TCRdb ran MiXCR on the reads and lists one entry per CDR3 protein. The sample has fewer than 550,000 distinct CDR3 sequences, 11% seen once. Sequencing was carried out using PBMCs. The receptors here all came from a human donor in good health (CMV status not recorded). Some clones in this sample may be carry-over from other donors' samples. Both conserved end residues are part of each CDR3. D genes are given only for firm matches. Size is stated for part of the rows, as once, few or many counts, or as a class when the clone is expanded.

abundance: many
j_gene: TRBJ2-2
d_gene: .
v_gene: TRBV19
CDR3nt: TGTGCCAGTAGTAGCTTGAAAACCGGGGAGCTGTTTTTT
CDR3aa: CASSSLKTGELFF

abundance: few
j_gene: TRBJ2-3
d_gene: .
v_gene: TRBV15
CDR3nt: TGTGCCACCAGCAGAGATGGCGGAGGGCAAGGGGATACGCAGTATTTT
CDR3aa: CATSRDGGGQGDTQYF

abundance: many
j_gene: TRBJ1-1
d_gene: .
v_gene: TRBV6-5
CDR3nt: TGTGCCAGCAGACAGGACCTTATGAACACTGAAGCTTTCTTT
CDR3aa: CASRQDLMNTEAFF

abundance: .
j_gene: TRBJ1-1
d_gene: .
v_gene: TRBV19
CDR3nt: TGTGCCAGTGTAGACCCGTTGAACACTGAAGCTTTCTTT
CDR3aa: CASVDPLNTEAFF

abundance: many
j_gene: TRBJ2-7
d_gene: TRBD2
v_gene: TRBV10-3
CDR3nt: TGTGCCATAAGGACCCCCACTAGCGGGGGTTACGAGCAGTACTTC
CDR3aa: CAIRTPTSGGYEQYF

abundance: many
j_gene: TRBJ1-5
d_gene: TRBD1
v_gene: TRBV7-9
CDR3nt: TGTGCCAGCAGCCAGGGGCGGGACAGAAATCAGCCCCAGCATTTT
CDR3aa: CASSQGRDRNQPQHF

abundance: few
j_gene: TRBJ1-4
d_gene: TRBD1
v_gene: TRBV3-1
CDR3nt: TGTGCCAGCAGCCCCCGGGGACAGGGGAGGGAAAAACTGTTTTTT
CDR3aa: CASSPRGQGREKLFF

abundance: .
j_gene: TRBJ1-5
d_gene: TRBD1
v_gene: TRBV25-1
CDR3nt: TGTGCCAGCAGTGCAGCGGACAGGGCCATGCAGCCCCAGCATTTT
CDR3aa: CASSAADRAMQPQHF

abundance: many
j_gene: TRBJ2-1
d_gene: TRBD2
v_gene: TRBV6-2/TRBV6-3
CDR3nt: TGTGCCAGCTTAGCGGGGCCCTCCAATGAGCAGTTCTTC
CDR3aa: CASLAGPSNEQFF

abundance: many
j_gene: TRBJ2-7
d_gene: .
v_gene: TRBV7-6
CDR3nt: TGTGCCAGCAGCGAGGACGAAAACTCCTACGAGCAGTACTTC
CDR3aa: CASSEDENSYEQYF

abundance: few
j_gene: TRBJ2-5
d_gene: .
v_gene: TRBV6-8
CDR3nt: TGTGCCAGCACCCCCCCCGGACAGCAAGAGACCCAGTACTTC
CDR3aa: CASTPPGQQETQYF

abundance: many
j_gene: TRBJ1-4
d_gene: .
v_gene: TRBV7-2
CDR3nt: TGTGCCAGCAGCTTAGTCCAGCTTTCGAGCGCAACTAATGAAAAACTGTTTTTT
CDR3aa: CASSLVQLSSATNEKLFF

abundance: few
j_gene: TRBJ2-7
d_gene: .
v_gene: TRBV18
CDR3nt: TGTGCCAGCTCACCAGGGGCGGCGGGTAAAGGCTACGAGCAGTACTTC
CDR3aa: CASSPGAAGKGYEQYF

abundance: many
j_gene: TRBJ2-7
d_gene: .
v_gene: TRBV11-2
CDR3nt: TGTGCCAGCAGCCCCCCGGTCGGGATTAATTACGAGCAGTACTTC
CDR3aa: CASSPPVGINYEQYF

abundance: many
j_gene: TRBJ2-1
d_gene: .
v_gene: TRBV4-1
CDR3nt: TGCGCCAGCAGCCAAGCAGCAGTTGACCTGGGGCACAATGAGCAGTTCTTC
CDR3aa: CASSQAAVDLGHNEQFF